This T cell receptor (beta chain) was captured in a study of cytomegalovirus exposure and HLA in healthy donors. The study, taken as a whole, reports: The study reported that TCR beta sequences accurately predicted HLA-A and HLA-B alleles in most subjects. As was reported, the classifier diagnosed cytomegalovirus status with high specificity and sensitivity. Among the most significant clusters, several appeared linked to common viral pathogens in a later analysis. In vitro, three CMV-associated chains proved specific for CMV antigens.

It was with 60 Vbeta and 13 Jbeta primers that the PCR ran. Sequenced by immunoSEQ multiplex PCR; TCRdb stores in-frame clones only, minus some. The sample contains some 150,000 clones, about 61% of which appear only once. CDR3 size: 18 residues. The junction had 10 bases not matched to a gene; V was cut back by 5 bases and J by 2 bases. Germline CDR1 is SGHTA and CDR2 is FQGNSA. On this clone: What it binds is unknown.

This sequence joins TRBV7-2 and TRBJ1-4; TRBD1 agrees at 11 bases. The sequence was collected from a woman aged 40 to 55 in good health and CMV-seronegative. Sequences were obtained from PBMCs. The CDR3 region has the DNA TGTGCCAGCAGCGGGGGGGACAGGGGGGAGGCGACTAATGAAAAACTGTTTTTT. It is translated as CASSGGDRGEATNEKLFF.